This T cell receptor (beta chain) was obtained from a study of T cell repertoires in cytomegalovirus infection. Overall study context: Signatures in public TCR beta sequences pointed to both CMV infection and matching HLA type.

TCRdb analysed the reads with MiXCR anew, one entry per CDR3 protein. The sample consists of roughly 500,000 distinct CDR3 sequences, under 55% of them appearing once. CDR1 is LNHDA, CDR2 SQIVND, per germline (reference sequence). The length of the CDR3 is 13 residues. Trimming shortened V by 5 bases and J by 4 bases, and 11 bases separated the two germline ends. About this clonotype itself: Its target is not known.

Sequenced material: cultured PBMCs, taken from culture after CMV antigen stimulation. This TCR was recovered from a human donor in good health (CMV status not recorded). Some clones in this sample may be carry-over from other donors' samples. V and J are TRBV19 and TRBJ1-2, with a tentative D call TRBD1 (5 bases). This CDR3 reads CASSYAGSYGYTF. For the CDR3, the DNA is TGTGCCAGTAGTTACGCAGGGTCCTATGGCTACACCTTC.